Reported below is one T cell receptor (beta chain). With 0 bases clipped from V and 4 bases from J, the junction kept 15 bases outside the gene matches. The CDR3 totals 20 residues. Germline lookup yields CDR1 MGHRA and CDR2 YSYEKL. Generated by immunoSEQ multiplex PCR, the TCRdb table keeps only in-frame clones and is missing some. Here the sample spans 270,000 or so clones, about 76% being singletons. The data were obtained in a study of blood T cell repertoires in COVID-19. Source material: peripheral blood. The TCR comes from an older woman with active or convalescent COVID-19. The chain links TRBV4-1 to TRBJ2-2; 9 nucleotides align to TRBD2. CDR3 nucleotide sequence: TGCGCCAGCAGCCAAGATCCAAGGGGACTAGCCCTAGTCGGCACCGGGGAGCTGTTTTTT. As protein: CASSQDPRGLALVGTGELFF.